The TCR beta chain described here comes from a study of T cells in Graves' hyperthyroidism and ophthalmopathy. The table lists this clonotype with a few counts. V was cut by 8 bases and J by 6 bases, with 13 bases left in between. This CDR3 is built from 12 residues. CDR1 and CDR2 from the germline V gene are MRHNA and SNTAGT. Amplified regions were TCR beta CDR3 sequences from RNA transcripts. With the HTBI primer set, the TCR CDR3 went through a first round of RT-PCR. MiXCR, applied by TCRdb to the multiplex PCR reads, yields one record per CDR3 protein. The data hold about 260,000 distinct CDR3 sequences, with 15% to 20% observed a single time.

The sample comprised blood. The clonotype originates from a woman under 30 with Graves' ophthalmopathy. The V and J genes are TRBV6-4 and TRBJ1-1, with unresolved D. The CDR3 sequence is CASRCSLAEAFF. CDR3 bases: TGTGCCAGCCGCTGTTCTCTCGCTGAAGCTTTCTTT.